This passage covers 3 T cell receptor beta chains from one sample sequenced in a study of molecular identifiers for immune sequencing clone quantification. MiXCR, run by TCRdb on the PCR reads, gives a single entry per CDR3 protein. The profile shows approximately 630,000 distinct CDR3 sequences, about 25% of them singletons. The sequenced material came from naive CD8+ T cells from blood, with Jurkat cell RNA spiked in. The subset here: FACS-sorted CD8+CD4-CCR7+CD45RA+ naive T cells. The receptors derive from a human donor in good health. Some libraries in this study had Jurkat cell RNA spiked in.

Details on this clonotype: A much bigger clone sits one base away, suggesting this may be a read error. The J gene is TRBJ2-7, the V gene TRBV5-6, with TRBD2 identical over 10 bases. Germline V gives CDR1 SGHDT, CDR2 YYEEEE. CDR3 length: 15 residues. The CDR3 region is CASSLGTSGHSEQHF. CDR3 bases: TGTGCCAGCAGCTTGGGGACTAGCGGACACTCCGAGCAGCACTTC.

As to this clonotype: Because it lacks the conserved phenylalanine or tryptophan at the end, this CDR3 is likely a read error. The CDR3: CSVVTQELYEQYL. The CDR3 bases are TGCAGCGTTGTCACACAGGAACTCTACGAGCAGTACCTC. This chain uses TRBV29-1 with TRBJ2-7; D possibly corresponds to TRBD1 (5 bases). In germline, CDR1 is SQVTM, CDR2 ANQGSEA. The CDR3 runs to 13 residues. V lost 4 bases and J 3 bases, leaving 13 bases between the germline ends.

This chain uses TRBV12-3 or TRBV12-4 with TRBJ1-4, with 7 bases identical to TRBD1. CDR3 size: 17 residues. The ends lost 2 bases at V and 8 bases at J; junction bases unmatched: 14. CDR3 loop: CASSLSYGQAAGEKLFF. DNA of the CDR3: TGTGCCAGCAGTTTATCGTATGGACAGGCAGCGGGGGAAAAACTGTTTTTT.